The 9 T cell receptor beta chains below come from one sample, sequenced in a study of OX40 agonist ivuxolimab in advanced cancers. Profiling relied on immunoSEQ multiplex PCR, and the TCRdb table lists in-frame clones only, not all of them. The top ten hold less than 8% of the sample, which has about 90,000 clones, around 89% seen once. Specimen: CD4+ or CD8+ T cells sorted from blood, collected in a trial of the OX40 agonist ivuxolimab. The receptors originated from an adult with an advanced solid tumor such as melanoma, head and neck, liver or kidney cancer.

The chain is built from TRBV5-8 and TRBJ2-7; perhaps TRBD1 as D (6 bases). The V gene lost 6 bases and the J gene lost 2 bases, with 18 bases spanning the gap. CDR1 is SGHTS, CDR2 YDEGEE, per germline. This CDR3 contains 15 residues. CDR3 DNA: TGTGCCAGCACCATCCGGAGGACAGCAGCCTACGAGCAGTACTTC. Protein sequence: CASTIRRTAAYEQYF.

The CDR3 reads CASSYTGGQGNSPLHF. The CDR3 region has the DNA TGTGCCAGCAGTTACACCGGGGGACAGGGGAATTCACCCCTCCACTTT. The V gene is TRBV6-5, the J gene TRBJ1-6, with 10 positions matching TRBD1. Trimming at V came to 2 bases and at J to 7 bases, leaving 5 bases not matched to a gene. The CDR3 runs 16 residues. Per germline, CDR1 MNHEY and CDR2 SVGAGI.

V gene TRBV7-2 combines with J gene TRBJ1-2; D is perhaps TRBD1 (6 bases). V dropped 1 base and J dropped 5 bases, with 23 bases sitting between them. CDR3 length equals 18 residues. Germline V gives CDR1 SGHTA, CDR2 FQGNSA. CDR3 bases: TGTGCCAGCAGCTTAGGGGACGCAGGGGAGGGAGCTTGGTATGGCTACACCTTC. Amino acid sequence: CASSLGDAGEGAWYGYTF.

V and J are TRBV12-5 and TRBJ2-1; 7 bases map to TRBD1. Germline V gene lookup returns CDR1 LGHNT and CDR2 FRNRAP. CDR3 size: 17 residues. Trimming removed 0 bases from V and 3 bases from J; junction bases left unmatched: 8. DNA for the CDR3: TGTGCTAGTGGTTTGGTACCGCCCGGGACAGTCTACAATGAGCAGTTCTTC. This encodes CASGLVPPGTVYNEQFF.

The chain links TRBV10-3 to TRBJ2-7; D is uncertain. This CDR3 is built from 14 residues. V dropped 3 bases and J dropped 2 bases, with 11 bases sitting between them. Germline CDR1 ENHRY, CDR2 SYGVKD. This CDR3 reads CAISEALVTYEQYF. The CDR3 coding sequence is TGTGCCATCAGTGAAGCGCTAGTAACCTACGAGCAGTACTTC.

The rearrangement uses TRBV27 and TRBJ1-2, with D possibly TRBD1 on 5 matching bases. V shed 0 bases and J shed 4 bases, with 12 bases lying between them. This CDR3 comprises 15 residues. Per germline, CDR1 MNHEY and CDR2 SMNVEV (reference sequence). CDR3 in amino acids: CASSLSIEGFYGYTF. Here the CDR3 DNA reads TGTGCCAGCAGTTTATCGATTGAGGGGTTCTATGGCTACACCTTC.

The CDR3 reads CASSRQGDTEAFF. The CDR3 DNA reads as TGTGCCAGCTCACGACAGGGGGACACTGAAGCTTTCTTT. The J gene is TRBJ1-1, the V gene TRBV18; 9 bases line up with TRBD1. J gave up 3 bases and V 4 bases, and 0 bases lay outside the gene matches. CDR3 length: 13 amino acids. Germline V gene sequence: CDR1 KGHSH, CDR2 LQKENI.

The V and J genes are TRBV5-1 and TRBJ2-7; the D gene is possibly TRBD1 (6 bases). In germline, CDR1 is SGHRS, CDR2 YFSETQ. Deletions cut 2 bases from V and 1 base from J, with 13 bases between. The CDR3 consists of 15 residues. The CDR3 spells CASSLSRGPSYEQYF. CDR3 sequence (DNA): TGCGCCAGCAGCTTAAGCAGGGGACCGTCCTACGAGCAGTACTTC.

The J gene is TRBJ1-2, the V gene TRBV27; no clear D. The CDR3 contains 12 residues. Germline loops: CDR1 MNHEY, CDR2 SMNVEV (reference sequence). The V end was cut by 5 bases, the J end by 7 bases, with 11 bases between. CDR3 amino acids: CASSDGVGGYTF. Written as DNA, the CDR3 is TGTGCCAGCAGTGACGGAGTCGGTGGCTACACCTTC.